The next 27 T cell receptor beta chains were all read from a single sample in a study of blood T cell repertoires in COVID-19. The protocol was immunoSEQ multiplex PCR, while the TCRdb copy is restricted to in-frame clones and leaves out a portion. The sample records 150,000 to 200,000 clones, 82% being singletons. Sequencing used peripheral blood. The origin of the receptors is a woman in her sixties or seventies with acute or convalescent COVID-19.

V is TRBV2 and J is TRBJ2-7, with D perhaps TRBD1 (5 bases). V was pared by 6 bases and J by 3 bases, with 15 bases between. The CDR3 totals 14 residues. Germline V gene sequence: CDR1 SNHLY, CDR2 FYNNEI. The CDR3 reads CASSREPPHYEQYF. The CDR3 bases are TGTGCCAGCAGCAGGGAACCCCCACACTACGAGCAGTACTTC.

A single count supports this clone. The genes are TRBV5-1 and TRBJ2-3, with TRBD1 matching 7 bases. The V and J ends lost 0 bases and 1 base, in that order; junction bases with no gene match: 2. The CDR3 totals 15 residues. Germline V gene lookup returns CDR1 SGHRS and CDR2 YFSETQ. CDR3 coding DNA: TGCGCCAGCAGCTTGGAGAGGGGGCGCACAGATACGCAGTATTTT. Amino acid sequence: CASSLERGRTDTQYF.

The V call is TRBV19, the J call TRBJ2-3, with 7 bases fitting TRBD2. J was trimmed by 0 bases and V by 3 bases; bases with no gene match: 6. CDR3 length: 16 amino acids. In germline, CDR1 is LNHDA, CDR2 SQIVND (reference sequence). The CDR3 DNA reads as TGTGCCAGTAGTATGGATTGGGGGGGAAGCACAGATACGCAGTATTTT. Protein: CASSMDWGGSTDTQYF.

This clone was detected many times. In DNA, the CDR3 is TGTGCCAGCAGTTTATTCGGGGGAGGTTCACCCCTCCACTTT. Encoded protein: CASSLFGGGSPLHF. The rearrangement links TRBV28 to TRBJ1-6, with D possibly TRBD1 on 5 matching bases. Germline assignment: CDR1 MDHEN and CDR2 SYDVKM. V gave up 1 base and J gave up 9 bases, with 10 bases separating them. The CDR3 sequence is 14 residues long.

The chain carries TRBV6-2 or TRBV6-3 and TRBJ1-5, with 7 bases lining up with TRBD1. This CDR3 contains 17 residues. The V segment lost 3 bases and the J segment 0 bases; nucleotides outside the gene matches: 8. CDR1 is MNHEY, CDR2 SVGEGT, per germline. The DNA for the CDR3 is TGTGCCAGCAGTTATGAGGGGGCCAGGAGTAGCAATCAGCCCCAGCATTTT. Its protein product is CASSYEGARSSNQPQHF.

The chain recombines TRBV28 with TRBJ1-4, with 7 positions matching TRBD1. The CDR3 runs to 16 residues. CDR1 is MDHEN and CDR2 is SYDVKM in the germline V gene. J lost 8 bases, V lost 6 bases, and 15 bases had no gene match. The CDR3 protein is CASSYSTGTAGEKLFF. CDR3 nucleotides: TGTGCCAGCAGCTATTCCACAGGGACAGCAGGGGAAAAACTGTTTTTT. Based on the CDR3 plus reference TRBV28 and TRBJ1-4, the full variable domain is DVKVTQSSRYLVKRTGEKVFLECVQDMDHENMFWYRQDPGLGLRLIYFSYDVKMKEKGDIPEGYSVSREKKERFSLILESASTNQTSMYLCASSYSTGTAGEKLFFGSGTQLSVL.

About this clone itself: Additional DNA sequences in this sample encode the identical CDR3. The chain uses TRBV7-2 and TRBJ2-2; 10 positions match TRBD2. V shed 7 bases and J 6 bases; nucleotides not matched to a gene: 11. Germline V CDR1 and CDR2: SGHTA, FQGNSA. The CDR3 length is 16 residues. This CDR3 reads CASTQRGGLQAGELFF. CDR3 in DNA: TGTGCCAGCACCCAGCGGGGGGGCCTTCAAGCCGGGGAGCTGTTTTTT.

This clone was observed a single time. In DNA form, the CDR3 reads TGTGCCAGCAAATCTCTAATGAACACTGAAGCTTTCTTT. This encodes CASKSLMNTEAFF. This chain connects TRBV2 to TRBJ1-1; D call uncertain. Germline-derived CDR1 and CDR2 are SNHLY and FYNNEI. The CDR3 loop spans 13 amino acids. The V end was cut by 7 bases, the J end by 0 bases, with 9 bases between.

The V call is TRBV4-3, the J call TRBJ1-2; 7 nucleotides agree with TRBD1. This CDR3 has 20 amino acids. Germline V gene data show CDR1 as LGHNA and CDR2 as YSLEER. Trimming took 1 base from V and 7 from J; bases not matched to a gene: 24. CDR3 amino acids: CASSQAQGLRTGDVMGGYTF. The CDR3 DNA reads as TGCGCCAGCAGCCAAGCTCAAGGATTAAGGACAGGCGATGTTATGGGTGGCTACACCTTC.

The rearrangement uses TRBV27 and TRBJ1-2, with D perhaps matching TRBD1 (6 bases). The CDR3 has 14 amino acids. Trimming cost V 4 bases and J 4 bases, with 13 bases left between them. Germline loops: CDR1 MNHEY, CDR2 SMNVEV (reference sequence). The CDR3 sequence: CASSSAPGVYGYTF. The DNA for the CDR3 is TGTGCCAGCAGTTCGGCTCCAGGGGTCTATGGCTACACCTTC.

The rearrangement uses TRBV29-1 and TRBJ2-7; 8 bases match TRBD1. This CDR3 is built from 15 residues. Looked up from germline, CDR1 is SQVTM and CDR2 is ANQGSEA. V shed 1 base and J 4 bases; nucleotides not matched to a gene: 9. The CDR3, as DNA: TGCAGCGTTGAAGGAGGGGACAGGAAAGTTTACGAGCAGTACTTC. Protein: CSVEGGDRKVYEQYF.

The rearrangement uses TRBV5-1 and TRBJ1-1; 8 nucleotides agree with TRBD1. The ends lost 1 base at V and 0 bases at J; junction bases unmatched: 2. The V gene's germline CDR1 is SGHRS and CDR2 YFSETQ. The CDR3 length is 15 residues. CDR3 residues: CASSLTGGMNTEAFF. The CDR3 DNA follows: TGCGCCAGCAGCTTGACAGGGGGTATGAACACTGAAGCTTTCTTT.

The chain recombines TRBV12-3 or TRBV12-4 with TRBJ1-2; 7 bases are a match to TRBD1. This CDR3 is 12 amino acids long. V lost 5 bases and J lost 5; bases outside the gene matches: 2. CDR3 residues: CASSETGYGYTF. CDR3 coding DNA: TGTGCCAGCAGTGAGACAGGGTATGGCTACACCTTC.

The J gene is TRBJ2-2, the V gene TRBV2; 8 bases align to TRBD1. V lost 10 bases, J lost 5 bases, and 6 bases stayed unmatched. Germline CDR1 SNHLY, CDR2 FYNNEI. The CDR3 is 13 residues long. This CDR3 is CAIRTGRTGELFF. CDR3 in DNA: TGTGCCATCCGGACAGGGCGGACCGGGGAGCTGTTTTTT.

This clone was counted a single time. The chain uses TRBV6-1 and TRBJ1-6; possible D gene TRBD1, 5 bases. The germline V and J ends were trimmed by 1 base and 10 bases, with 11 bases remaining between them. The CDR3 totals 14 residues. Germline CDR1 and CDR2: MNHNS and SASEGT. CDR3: CASSEVGVGSPLHF. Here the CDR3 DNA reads TGTGCCAGCAGTGAAGTAGGGGTAGGGTCACCCCTCCACTTT.

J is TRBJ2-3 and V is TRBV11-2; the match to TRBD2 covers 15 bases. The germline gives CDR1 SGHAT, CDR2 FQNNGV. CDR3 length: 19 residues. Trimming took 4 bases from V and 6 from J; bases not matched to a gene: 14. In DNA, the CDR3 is TGTGCCAGCAGCTATAGCCCCCCTGGACTAGCGGGGGGGCGGGATACGCAGTATTTT. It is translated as CASSYSPPGLAGGRDTQYF.

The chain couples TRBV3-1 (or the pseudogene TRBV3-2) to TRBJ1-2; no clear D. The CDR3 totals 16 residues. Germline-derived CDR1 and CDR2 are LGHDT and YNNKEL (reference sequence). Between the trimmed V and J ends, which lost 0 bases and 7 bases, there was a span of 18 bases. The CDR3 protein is CASSQDWQAQRRGYTF. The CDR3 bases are TGTGCCAGCAGCCAAGACTGGCAGGCTCAACGACGTGGCTACACCTTC.

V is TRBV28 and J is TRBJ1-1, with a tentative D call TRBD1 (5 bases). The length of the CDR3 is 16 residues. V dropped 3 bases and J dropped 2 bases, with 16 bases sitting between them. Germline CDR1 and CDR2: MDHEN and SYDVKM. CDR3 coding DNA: TGTGCCAGCAGTTTCGGGGGGAAAGGGGACAACACTGAAGCTTTCTTT. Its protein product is CASSFGGKGDNTEAFF.

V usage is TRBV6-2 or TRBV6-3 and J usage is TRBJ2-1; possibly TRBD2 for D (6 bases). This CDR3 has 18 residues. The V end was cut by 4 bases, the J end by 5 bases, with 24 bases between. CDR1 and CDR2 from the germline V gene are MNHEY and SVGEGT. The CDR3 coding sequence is TGTGCCAGCAGTTTACTTTCCCCCTTAGAGGCGGGGAACAATGAGCAGTTCTTC. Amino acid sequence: CASSLLSPLEAGNNEQFF.

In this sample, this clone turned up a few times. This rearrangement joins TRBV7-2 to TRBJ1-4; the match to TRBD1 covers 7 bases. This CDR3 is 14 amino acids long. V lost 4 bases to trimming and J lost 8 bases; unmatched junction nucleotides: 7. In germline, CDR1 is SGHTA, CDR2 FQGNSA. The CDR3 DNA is TGTGCCAGCAGCTCCCGGACAGGAGGAGAAAAACTGTTTTTT. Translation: CASSSRTGGEKLFF.

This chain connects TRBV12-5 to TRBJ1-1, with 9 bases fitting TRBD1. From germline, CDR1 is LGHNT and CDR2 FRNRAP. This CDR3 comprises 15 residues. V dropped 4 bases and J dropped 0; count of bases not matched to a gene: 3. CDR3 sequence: CASGSGQGMNTEAFF. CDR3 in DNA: TGTGCTAGTGGTTCGGGACAGGGAATGAACACTGAAGCTTTCTTT.

The CDR3 spells CASSSRLAGATLSTDTQYF. For the CDR3, the DNA is TGTGCCAGCAGCTCTAGACTAGCGGGGGCGACGTTGAGCACAGATACGCAGTATTTT. The V gene is TRBV11-2, the J gene TRBJ2-3; 12 bases align to TRBD2. The CDR3 covers 19 residues. The junction had 11 bases not matched to a gene; V was cut back by 4 bases and J by 0 bases. CDR1 SGHAT and CDR2 FQNNGV come from the germline V gene.

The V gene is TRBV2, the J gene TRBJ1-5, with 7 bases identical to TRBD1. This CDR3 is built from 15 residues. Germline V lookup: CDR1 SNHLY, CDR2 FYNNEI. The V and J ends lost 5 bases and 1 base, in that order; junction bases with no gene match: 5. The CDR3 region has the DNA TGTGCCAGCAGTCCGCTACAGGGGAGCAATCAGCCCCAGCATTTT. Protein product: CASSPLQGSNQPQHF.

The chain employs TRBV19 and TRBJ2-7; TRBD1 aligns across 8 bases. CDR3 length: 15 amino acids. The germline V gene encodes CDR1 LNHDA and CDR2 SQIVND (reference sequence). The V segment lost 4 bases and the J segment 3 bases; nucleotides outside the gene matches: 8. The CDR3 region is CASSTLDRGGYEQYF. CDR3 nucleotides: TGTGCCAGTAGTACCCTCGACAGGGGAGGCTACGAGCAGTACTTC.

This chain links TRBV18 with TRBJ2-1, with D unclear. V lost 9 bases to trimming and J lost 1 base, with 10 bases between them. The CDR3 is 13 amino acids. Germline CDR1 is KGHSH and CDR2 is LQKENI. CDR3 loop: CASSLQSYNEQFF. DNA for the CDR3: TGTGCCAGTTCGCTTCAGTCCTACAATGAGCAGTTCTTC. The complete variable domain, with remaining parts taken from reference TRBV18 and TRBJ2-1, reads NAGVMQNPRHLVRRRGQEARLRCSPMKGHSHVYWYRQLPEEGLKFMVYLQKENIIDESGMPKERFSAEFPKEGPSILRIQQVVRGDSAAYFCASSLQSYNEQFFGPGTRLTVL.

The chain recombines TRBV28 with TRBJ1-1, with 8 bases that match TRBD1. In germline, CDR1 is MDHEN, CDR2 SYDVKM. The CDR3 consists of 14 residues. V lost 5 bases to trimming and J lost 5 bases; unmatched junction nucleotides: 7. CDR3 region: CASSLQGVRTEAFF. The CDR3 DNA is TGTGCCAGCAGTCTACAGGGGGTCAGGACTGAAGCTTTCTTT. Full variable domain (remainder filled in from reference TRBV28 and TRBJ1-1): DVKVTQSSRYLVKRTGEKVFLECVQDMDHENMFWYRQDPGLGLRLIYFSYDVKMKEKGDIPEGYSVSREKKERFSLILESASTNQTSMYLCASSLQGVRTEAFFGQGTRLTVV.

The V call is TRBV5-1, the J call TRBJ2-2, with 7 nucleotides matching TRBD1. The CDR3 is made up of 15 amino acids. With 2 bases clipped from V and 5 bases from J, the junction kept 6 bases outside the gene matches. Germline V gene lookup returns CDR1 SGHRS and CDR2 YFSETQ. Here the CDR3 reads CASSLRQGQTGELFF. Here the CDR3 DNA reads TGCGCCAGCAGCTTACGACAGGGCCAAACCGGGGAGCTGTTTTTT. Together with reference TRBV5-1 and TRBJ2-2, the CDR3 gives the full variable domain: KAGVTQTPRYLIKTRGQQVTLSCSPISGHRSVSWYQQTPGQGLQFLFEYFSETQRNKGNFPGRFSGRQFSNSRSEMNVSTLELGDSALYLCASSLRQGQTGELFFGEGSRLTVL.